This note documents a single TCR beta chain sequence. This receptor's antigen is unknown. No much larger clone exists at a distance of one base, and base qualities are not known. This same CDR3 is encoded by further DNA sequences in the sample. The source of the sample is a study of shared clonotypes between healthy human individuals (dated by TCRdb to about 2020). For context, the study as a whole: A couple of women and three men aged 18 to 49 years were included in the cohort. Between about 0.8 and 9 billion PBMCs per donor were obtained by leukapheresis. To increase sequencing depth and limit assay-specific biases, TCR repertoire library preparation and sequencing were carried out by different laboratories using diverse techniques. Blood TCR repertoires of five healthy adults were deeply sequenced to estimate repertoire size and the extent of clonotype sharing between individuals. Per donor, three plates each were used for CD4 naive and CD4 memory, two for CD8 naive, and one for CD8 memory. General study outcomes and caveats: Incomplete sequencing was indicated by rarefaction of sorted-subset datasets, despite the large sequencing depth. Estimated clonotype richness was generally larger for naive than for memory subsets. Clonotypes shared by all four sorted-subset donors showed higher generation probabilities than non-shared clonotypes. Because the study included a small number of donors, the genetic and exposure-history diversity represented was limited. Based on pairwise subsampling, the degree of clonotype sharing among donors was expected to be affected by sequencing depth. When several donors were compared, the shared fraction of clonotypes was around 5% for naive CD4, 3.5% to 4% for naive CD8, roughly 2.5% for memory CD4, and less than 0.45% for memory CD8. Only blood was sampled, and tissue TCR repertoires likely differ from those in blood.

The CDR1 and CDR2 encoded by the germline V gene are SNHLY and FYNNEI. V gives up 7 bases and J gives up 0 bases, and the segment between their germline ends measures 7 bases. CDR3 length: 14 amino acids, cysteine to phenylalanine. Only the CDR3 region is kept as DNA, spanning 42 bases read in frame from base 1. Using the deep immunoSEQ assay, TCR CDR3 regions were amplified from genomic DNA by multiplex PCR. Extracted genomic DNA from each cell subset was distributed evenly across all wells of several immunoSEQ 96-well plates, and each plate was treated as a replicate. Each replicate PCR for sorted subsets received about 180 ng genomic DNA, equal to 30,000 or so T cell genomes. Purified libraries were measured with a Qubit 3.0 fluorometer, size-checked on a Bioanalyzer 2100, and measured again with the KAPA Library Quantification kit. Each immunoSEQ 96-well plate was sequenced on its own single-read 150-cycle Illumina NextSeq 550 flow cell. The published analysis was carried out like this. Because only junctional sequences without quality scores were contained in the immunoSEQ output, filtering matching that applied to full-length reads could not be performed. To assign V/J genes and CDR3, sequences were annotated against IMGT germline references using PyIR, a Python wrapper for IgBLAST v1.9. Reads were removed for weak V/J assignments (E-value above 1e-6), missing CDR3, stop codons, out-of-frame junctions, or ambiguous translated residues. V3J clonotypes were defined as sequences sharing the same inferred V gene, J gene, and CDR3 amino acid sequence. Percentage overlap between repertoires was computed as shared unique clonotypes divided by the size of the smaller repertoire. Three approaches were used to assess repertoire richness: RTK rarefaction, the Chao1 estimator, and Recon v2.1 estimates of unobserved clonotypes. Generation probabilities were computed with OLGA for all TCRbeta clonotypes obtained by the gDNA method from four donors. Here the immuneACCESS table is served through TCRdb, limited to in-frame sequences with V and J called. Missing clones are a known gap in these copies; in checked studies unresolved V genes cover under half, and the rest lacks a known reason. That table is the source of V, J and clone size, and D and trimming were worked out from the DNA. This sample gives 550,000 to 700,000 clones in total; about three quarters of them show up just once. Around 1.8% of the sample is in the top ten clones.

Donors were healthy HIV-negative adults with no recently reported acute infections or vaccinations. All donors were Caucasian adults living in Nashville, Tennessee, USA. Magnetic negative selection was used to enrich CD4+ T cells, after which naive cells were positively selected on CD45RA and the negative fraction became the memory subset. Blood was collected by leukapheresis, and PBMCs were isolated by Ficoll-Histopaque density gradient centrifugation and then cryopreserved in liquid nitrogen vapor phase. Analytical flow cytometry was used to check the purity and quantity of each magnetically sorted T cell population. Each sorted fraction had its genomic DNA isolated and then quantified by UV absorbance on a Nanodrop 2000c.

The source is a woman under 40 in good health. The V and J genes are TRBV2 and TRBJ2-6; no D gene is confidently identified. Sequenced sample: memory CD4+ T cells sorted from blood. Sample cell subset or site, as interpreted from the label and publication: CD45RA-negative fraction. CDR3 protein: CASTLLSGANVLTF. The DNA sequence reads TGTGCCAGCACCCTGCTCTCTGGGGCCAACGTCCTGACTTTC.